These T cell receptor beta chains were read from a single sample in a study of blood T cell repertoires in COVID-19. Assay used: immunoSEQ multiplex PCR; TCRdb lists only in-frame clones, some missing. In the table there are approximately 350,000 clones, around nine tenths of which are singletons. The sequencing sample was made of peripheral blood. All receptors come from a woman aged 18-29 years who had recovered from COVID-19. The CDR3 runs from the conserved cysteine through the conserved F or W. D genes are given only for firm matches. Some rows have no size entry. The others give once, few or many, or a class for an expanded clone.

CASSSGTSGSIYTQYF TGTGCCAGTAGTTCAGGGACTAGCGGTTCGATATATACGCAGTATTTT 16 TRBD2 - TRBJ2-3 TRBV19
CASSLHPGHNTDTQYF TGCGCCAGCAGCCTCCATCCGGGACACAACACAGATACGCAGTATTTT 16 - once TRBJ2-3 TRBV4-3
CASSSRTRGGLYNEQFF TGTGCCAGCAGCTCACGGACTCGAGGTGGGCTATACAATGAGCAGTTCTTC 17 - - TRBJ2-1 TRBV11-3
CASSAGTAGQPQHF TGTGCCAGCAGTGCAGGGACAGCGGGCCAGCCCCAGCATTTT 14 TRBD1 once TRBJ1-5 TRBV27
CASSQVDLVSYNEQFF TGCGCCAGCAGCCAAGTGGACTTAGTCTCCTACAATGAGCAGTTCTTC 16 - once TRBJ2-1 TRBV4-1
CASSQDPFGWPQQYF TGTGCCAGCAGCCAAGATCCGTTCGGGTGGCCCCAGCAGTACTTC 15 - - TRBJ2-5 TRBV3-1/TRBV3-2
CASSTYRGLGYGYTF TGTGCCAGCAGCACCTACAGGGGGCTGGGATATGGCTACACCTTC 15 - once TRBJ1-2 TRBV21-1
CASSGTGTKNIQYF TGTGCCAGCAGTGGGACAGGGACTAAAAACATTCAGTACTTC 14 TRBD1 - TRBJ2-4 TRBV2
CASSQAQTPLHF TGTGCCAGCAGCCAAGCGCAGACACCCCTCCACTTT 12 - - TRBJ1-6 TRBV3-1/TRBV3-2
CASGLVRQMNTEAFF TGTGCTAGTGGTTTGGTGCGACAGATGAACACTGAAGCTTTCTTT 15 - - TRBJ1-1 TRBV12-5
CATSRVVGRNTEAFF TGTGCCACCAGCAGAGTGGTTGGCAGGAACACTGAAGCTTTCTTT 15 - once TRBJ1-1 TRBV15
CASSLGGVETQYF TGCGCCAGCAGCTTGGGGGGGGTCGAGACCCAGTACTTC 13 - - TRBJ2-5 TRBV5-1
CASEAGSETQYF TGTGCTAGTGAGGCAGGGTCGGAGACCCAGTACTTC 12 - - TRBJ2-5 TRBV12-5
CASSKRTGEYGYTF TGTGCCAGCAGCAAGAGGACAGGGGAGTATGGCTACACCTTC 14 TRBD1 - TRBJ1-2 TRBV7-9
CASIRGLGYNEQFF TGTGCCAGCATCAGAGGGTTGGGATACAATGAGCAGTTCTTC 14 - - TRBJ2-1 TRBV6-5
CASSLTASTDTQYF TGTGCCAGCAGCTTGACAGCTAGCACAGATACGCAGTATTTT 14 - - TRBJ2-3 TRBV5-4
CASSQVKGAGELFF TGCGCCAGCAGCCAAGTAAAGGGGGCCGGGGAGCTGTTTTTT 14 - - TRBJ2-2 TRBV4-1
CASSDQPTGISNQPQHF TGTGCCAGCAGTGACCAGCCCACAGGGATTAGCAATCAGCCCCAGCATTTT 17 - - TRBJ1-5 TRBV6-1
CASSLGLASTDTQYF TGTGCCAGCAGCTTGGGACTAGCGAGCACAGATACGCAGTATTTT 15 TRBD2 once TRBJ2-3 TRBV5-6
CASSMTGEDTGELFF TGTGCCAGTAGTATGACAGGGGAAGACACCGGGGAGCTGTTTTTT 15 TRBD1 - TRBJ2-2 TRBV19
CASFYNSGNTIYF TGTGCCAGTTTTTACAACTCTGGAAACACCATATATTTT 13 - - TRBJ1-3 TRBV5-4
CASSLVGASGSTNYGYTF TGTGCCAGCAGCTTAGTGGGGGCCTCTGGCTCTACTAACTATGGCTACACCTTC 18 - - TRBJ1-2 TRBV7-2
CASSQTGLRNTEAFF TGCGCCAGCAGTCAAACAGGGCTTCGGAACACTGAAGCTTTCTTT 15 - - TRBJ1-1 TRBV10-2
CASTLGTKKQFF TGTGCCAGCACCCTTGGGACTAAAAAGCAGTTCTTC 12 TRBD2 - TRBJ2-1 TRBV12-3/TRBV12-4
CASSGGTSSRSSYNEQFF TGTGCCAGCAGCGGCGGGACCAGCAGCAGGAGCTCCTACAATGAGCAGTTCTTC 18 - - TRBJ2-1 TRBV9
CASSFSEKLFF TGTGCCAGCAGTTTTTCAGAAAAACTGTTTTTT 11 - once TRBJ1-4 TRBV12-3/TRBV12-4
CASSQQRASTDTQYF TGCGCCAGCAGCCAGCAGCGGGCTAGCACAGATACGCAGTATTTT 15 - - TRBJ2-3 TRBV4-1
CAWSWGQGDTDTQYF TGTGCCTGGAGTTGGGGGCAGGGGGACACAGATACGCAGTATTTT 15 TRBD1 - TRBJ2-3 TRBV30
CASSQDSNSGNEQFF TGCGCCAGCAGCCAAGATTCAAATAGCGGAAATGAGCAGTTCTTC 15 - - TRBJ2-1 TRBV4-3
CASEEGQNTEAFF TGCGCCAGCGAGGAGGGCCAGAACACTGAAGCTTTCTTT 13 - - TRBJ1-1 TRBV5-1
CASSLEGFGDWDYNEQFF TGTGCCAGCAGCTTAGAGGGTTTTGGGGACTGGGATTACAATGAGCAGTTCTTC 18 - once TRBJ2-1 TRBV7-2
CASSQVTGTGGYTF TGTGCCAGCAGCCAAGTCACAGGGACCGGTGGCTACACCTTC 14 - - TRBJ1-2 TRBV3-1/TRBV3-2
CASSPRQGMTEAFF TGTGCCAGCAGCCCGCGACAGGGTATGACTGAAGCTTTCTTT 14 TRBD1 - TRBJ1-1 TRBV5-4
CASSAGTSGRADTQYF TGCGCCAGCAGCGCCGGGACTAGCGGGAGGGCAGATACGCAGTATTTT 16 TRBD2 - TRBJ2-3 TRBV5-1
CASRKSRLDYNEQFF TGCGCCAGCAGAAAGTCCCGCTTAGACTACAATGAGCAGTTCTTC 15 - - TRBJ2-1 TRBV5-1
CASGLKPGQGSAFF TGTGCTAGTGGTTTGAAGCCGGGACAGGGATCAGCTTTCTTT 14 TRBD1 - TRBJ1-1 TRBV12-5
CASSFDPNRDVGYNSPLHF TGTGCCAGCAGCTTCGACCCCAACAGGGACGTCGGGTATAATTCACCCCTCCACTTT 19 - - TRBJ1-6 TRBV7-9
CASSLRTKISPLHF TGTGCCAGCAGCCTGAGGACAAAAATCTCACCCCTCCACTTT 14 - - TRBJ1-6 TRBV3-1/TRBV3-2
CATQGHVSNQPQHF TGTGCCACCCAGGGTCACGTTAGCAATCAGCCCCAGCATTTT 14 - - TRBJ1-5 TRBV19
CASSLSFGKADTQYF TGTGCCAGCAGCTTAAGTTTCGGGAAGGCAGATACGCAGTATTTT 15 - - TRBJ2-3 TRBV7-9
CASSGGLAGALSSYNEQFF TGTGCCAGCAGTGGTGGACTAGCGGGCGCCCTTAGCTCCTACAATGAGCAGTTCTTC 19 TRBD2 once TRBJ2-1 TRBV6-1
CASSPGLAGGPSTDTQYF TGTGCCAGTAGTCCGGGACTAGCGGGAGGGCCTAGCACAGATACGCAGTATTTT 18 TRBD2 - TRBJ2-3 TRBV19
CASSLVLTGTGRGYTF TGTGCCAGCAGCTTGGTTCTTACAGGGACAGGACGTGGCTACACCTTC 16 TRBD1 - TRBJ1-2 TRBV5-6
CATSDPVALNTGELFF TGTGCCACCAGTGACCCGGTCGCCCTGAACACCGGGGAGCTGTTTTTT 16 - - TRBJ2-2 TRBV24-1
CASAVNQPQHF TGTGCTAGTGCCGTCAATCAGCCCCAGCATTTT 11 - - TRBJ1-5 TRBV12-5